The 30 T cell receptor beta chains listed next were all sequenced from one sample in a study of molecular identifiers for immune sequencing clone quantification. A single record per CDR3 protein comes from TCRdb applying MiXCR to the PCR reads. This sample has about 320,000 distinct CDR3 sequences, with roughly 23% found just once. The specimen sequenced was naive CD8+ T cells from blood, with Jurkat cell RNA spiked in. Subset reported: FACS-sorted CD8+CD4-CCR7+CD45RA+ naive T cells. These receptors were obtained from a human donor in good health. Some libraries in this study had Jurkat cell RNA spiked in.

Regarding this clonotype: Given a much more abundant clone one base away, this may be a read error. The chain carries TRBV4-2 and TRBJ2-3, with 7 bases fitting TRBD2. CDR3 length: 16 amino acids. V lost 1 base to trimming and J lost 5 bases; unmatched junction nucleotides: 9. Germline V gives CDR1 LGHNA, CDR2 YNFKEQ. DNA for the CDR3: TGTGCCAGCAGCCAAGGAATGGCGGGAGTGGAAGATACGCAGTATTTT. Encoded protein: CASSQGMAGVEDTQYF.

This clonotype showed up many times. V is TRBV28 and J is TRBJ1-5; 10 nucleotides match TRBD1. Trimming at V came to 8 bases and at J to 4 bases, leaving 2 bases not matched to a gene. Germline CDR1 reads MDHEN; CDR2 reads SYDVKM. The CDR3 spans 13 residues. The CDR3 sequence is CASEDRGNQPQHF. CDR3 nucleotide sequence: TGTGCCAGCGAGGACAGGGGGAATCAGCCCCAGCATTTT.

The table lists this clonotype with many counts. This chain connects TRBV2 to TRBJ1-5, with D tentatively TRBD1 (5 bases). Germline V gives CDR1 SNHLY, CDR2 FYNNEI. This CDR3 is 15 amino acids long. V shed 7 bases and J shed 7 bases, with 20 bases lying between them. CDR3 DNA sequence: TGTGCCAGCAACCAGGGAATCCTAGAAGGGCAGCCCCAGCATTTT. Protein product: CASNQGILEGQPQHF.

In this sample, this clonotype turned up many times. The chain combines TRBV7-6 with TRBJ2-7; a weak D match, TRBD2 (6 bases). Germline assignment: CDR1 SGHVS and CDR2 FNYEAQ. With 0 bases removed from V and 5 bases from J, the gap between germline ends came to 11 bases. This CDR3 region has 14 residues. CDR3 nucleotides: TGTGCCAGCAGCTTAGCGTTCGGGGGTGACGAGCAGTACTTC. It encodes CASSLAFGGDEQYF.

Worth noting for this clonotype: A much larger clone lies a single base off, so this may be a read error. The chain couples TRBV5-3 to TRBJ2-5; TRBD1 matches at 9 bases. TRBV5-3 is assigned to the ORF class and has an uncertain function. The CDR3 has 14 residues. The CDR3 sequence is CASGTGGGQVTQYF. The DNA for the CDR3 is TGTGCCAGCGGAACAGGGGGCGGGCAAGTGACCCAGTACTTC.

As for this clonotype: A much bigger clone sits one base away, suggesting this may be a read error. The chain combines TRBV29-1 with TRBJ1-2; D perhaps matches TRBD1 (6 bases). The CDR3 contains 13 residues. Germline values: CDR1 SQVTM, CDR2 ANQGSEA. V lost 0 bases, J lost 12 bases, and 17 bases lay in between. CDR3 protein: CSVEDWGPRHHTF. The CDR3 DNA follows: TGCAGCGTTGAAGATTGGGGGCCCCGCCACCACACCTTC.

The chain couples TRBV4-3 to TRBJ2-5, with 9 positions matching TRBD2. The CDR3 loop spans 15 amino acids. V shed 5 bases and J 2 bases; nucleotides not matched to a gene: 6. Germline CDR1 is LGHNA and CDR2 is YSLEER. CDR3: CASSSSLAGQETQYF. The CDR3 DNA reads TGCGCCAGCAGCTCTAGCCTAGCGGGACAAGAGACCCAGTACTTC.

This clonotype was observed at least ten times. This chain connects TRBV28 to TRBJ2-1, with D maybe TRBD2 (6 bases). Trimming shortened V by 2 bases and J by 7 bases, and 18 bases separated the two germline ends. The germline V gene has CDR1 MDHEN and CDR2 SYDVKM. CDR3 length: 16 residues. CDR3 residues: CASSLRDSGIWNEQFF. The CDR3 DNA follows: TGTGCCAGCAGTTTACGGGACTCCGGAATCTGGAATGAGCAGTTCTTC.

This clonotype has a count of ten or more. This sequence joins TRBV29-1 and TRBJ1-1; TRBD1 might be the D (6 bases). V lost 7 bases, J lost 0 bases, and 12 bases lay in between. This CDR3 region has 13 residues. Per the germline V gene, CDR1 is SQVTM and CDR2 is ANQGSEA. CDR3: CSASGTLNTEAFF. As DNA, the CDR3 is TGCAGCGCATCCGGGACATTGAACACTGAAGCTTTCTTT.

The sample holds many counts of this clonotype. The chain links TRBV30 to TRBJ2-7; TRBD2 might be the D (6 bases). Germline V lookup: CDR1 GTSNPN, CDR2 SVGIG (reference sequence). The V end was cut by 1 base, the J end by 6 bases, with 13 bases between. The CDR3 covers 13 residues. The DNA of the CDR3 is TGTGCCTGGAGTGGCGGACTATCGGTCGAGCAGTACTTC. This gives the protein CAWSGGLSVEQYF.

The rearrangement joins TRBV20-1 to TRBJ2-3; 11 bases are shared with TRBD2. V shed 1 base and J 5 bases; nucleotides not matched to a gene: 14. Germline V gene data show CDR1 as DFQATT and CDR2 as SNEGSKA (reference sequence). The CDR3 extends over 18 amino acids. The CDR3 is CSARVPKTSGIRRDTQYF. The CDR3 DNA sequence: TGCAGTGCTAGAGTCCCCAAGACTAGCGGGATTCGAAGAGATACGCAGTATTTT.

This CDR3 is CGSGQGAYNEQFF. The CDR3 bases are TGTGGGTCTGGTCAGGGGGCTTACAATGAGCAGTTCTTC. The chain combines TRBV27 with TRBJ2-1, with 8 bases fitting TRBD1. The germline gives CDR1 MNHEY, CDR2 SMNVEV (reference sequence). The CDR3 loop spans 13 amino acids.

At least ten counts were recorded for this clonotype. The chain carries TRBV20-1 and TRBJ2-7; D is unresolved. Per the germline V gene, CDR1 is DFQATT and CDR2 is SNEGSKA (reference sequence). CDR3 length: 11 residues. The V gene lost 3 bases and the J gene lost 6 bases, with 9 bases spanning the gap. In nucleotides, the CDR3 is TGCAGTGCTAGGGAAGGGTTCGAGCAGTACTTC. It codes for CSAREGFEQYF.

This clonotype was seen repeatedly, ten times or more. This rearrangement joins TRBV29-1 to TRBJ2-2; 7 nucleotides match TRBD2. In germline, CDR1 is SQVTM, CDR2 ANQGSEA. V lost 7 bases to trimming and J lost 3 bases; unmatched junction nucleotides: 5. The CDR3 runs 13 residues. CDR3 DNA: TGCAGCGCACGACGGGGGGACACCGGGGAGCTGTTTTTT. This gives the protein CSARRGDTGELFF.

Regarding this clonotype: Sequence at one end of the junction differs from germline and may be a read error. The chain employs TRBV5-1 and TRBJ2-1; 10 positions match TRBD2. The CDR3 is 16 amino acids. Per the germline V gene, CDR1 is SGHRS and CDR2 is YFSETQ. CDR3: CASSPLAGVTYNEQFF. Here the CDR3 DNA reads TGTGCCAGCAGCCCCCTAGCGGGAGTGACCTACAATGAGCAGTTCTTC.

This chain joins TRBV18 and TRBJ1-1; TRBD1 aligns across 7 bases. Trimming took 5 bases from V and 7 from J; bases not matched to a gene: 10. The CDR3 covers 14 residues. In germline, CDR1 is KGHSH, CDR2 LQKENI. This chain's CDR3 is CASSSNRGTDEAFF. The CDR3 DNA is TGTGCCAGCTCATCAAACAGGGGAACAGATGAAGCTTTCTTT.

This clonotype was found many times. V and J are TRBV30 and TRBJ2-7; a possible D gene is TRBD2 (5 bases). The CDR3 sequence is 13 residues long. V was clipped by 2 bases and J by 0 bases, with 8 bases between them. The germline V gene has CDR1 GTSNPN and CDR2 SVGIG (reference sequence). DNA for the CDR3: TGTGCCTGGAGTCTAGCTAGCTCCTACGAGCAGTACTTC. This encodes CAWSLASSYEQYF.

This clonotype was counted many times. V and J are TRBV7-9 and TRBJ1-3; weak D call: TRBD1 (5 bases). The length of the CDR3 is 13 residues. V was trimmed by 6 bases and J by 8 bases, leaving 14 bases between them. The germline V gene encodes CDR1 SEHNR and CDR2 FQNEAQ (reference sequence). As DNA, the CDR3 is TGTGCCAGCAGAACGACAGTCAACCACACCATATATTTT. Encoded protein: CASRTTVNHTIYF.

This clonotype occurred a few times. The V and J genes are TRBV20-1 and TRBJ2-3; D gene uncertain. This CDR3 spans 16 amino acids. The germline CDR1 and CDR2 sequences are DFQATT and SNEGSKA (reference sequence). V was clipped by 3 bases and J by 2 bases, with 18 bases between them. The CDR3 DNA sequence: TGCAGTGCTAGGGATCCGGAGCTTGGATACACAGATACGCAGTATTTT. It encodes CSARDPELGYTDTQYF.

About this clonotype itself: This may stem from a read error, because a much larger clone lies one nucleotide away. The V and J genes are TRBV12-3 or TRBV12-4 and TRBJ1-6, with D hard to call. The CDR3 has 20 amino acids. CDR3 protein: CVSSAATHNRLSSYNSPLHF. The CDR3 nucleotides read TGTGTCAGCAGTGCTGCTACTCATAACCGACTTAGCTCCTATAATTCACCCCTCCACTTT.

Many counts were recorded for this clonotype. The CDR3 loop is CASSYILSPEAFF. CDR3 coding DNA: TGTGCCAGCAGTTACATCCTTTCACCTGAAGCTTTCTTT. The V and J genes are TRBV6-2 or TRBV6-3 and TRBJ1-1; D gene ambiguous. This CDR3 has 13 amino acids. Germline CDR1 MNHEY, CDR2 SVGEGT. Trimming pared 2 bases from V and 6 bases from J, leaving 10 bases between.

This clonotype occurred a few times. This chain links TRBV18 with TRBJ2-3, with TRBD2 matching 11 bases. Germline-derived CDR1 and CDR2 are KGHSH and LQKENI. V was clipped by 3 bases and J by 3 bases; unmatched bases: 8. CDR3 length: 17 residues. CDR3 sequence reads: CASSPLLAGEITDTQYF. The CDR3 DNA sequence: TGTGCCAGCTCACCTTTACTAGCGGGAGAGATAACAGATACGCAGTATTTT.

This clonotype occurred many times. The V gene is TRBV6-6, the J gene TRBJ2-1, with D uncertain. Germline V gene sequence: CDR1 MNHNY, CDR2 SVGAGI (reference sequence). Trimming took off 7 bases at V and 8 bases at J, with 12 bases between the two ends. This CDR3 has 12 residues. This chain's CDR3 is CASINWADEQFF. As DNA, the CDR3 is TGTGCCAGCATCAATTGGGCGGATGAGCAGTTCTTC.

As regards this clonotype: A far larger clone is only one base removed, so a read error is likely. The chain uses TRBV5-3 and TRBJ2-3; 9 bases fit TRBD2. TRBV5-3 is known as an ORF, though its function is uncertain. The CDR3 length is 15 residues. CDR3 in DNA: TGTGCCAGCAGCTTTCTAGCGGGGAGCACAGATACGCGGTATTTT. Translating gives CASSFLAGSTDTRYF.

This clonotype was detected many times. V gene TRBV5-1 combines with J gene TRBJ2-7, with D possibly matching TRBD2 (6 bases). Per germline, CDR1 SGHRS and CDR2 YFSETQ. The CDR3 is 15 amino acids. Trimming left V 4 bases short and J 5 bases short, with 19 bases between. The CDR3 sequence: CASSLTGRTIDEQYF. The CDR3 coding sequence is TGCGCCAGCAGCCTAACAGGACGGACTATCGACGAGCAGTACTTC.

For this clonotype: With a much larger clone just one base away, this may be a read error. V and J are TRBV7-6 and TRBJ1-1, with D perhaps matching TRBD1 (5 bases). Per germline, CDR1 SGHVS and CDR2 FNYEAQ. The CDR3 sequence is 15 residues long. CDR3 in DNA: TGTGCCAGCAGCCCAGGGTGGGACGGGAACGCTGAAGCTTTCTTT. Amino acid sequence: CASSPGWDGNAEAFF.

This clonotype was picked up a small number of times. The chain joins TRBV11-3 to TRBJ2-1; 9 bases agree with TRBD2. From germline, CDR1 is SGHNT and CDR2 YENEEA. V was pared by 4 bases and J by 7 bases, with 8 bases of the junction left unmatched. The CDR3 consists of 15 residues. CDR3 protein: CASSSWASGENEQFF. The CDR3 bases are TGTGCCAGCAGCTCTTGGGCTAGCGGGGAGAATGAGCAGTTCTTC.

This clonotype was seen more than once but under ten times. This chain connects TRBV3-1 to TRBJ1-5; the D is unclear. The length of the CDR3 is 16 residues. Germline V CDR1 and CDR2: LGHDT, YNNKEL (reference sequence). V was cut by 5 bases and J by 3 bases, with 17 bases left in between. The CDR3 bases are TGTGCCAGCAGCTTTAGTACAGAAGGCCCCAATCAGCCCCAGCATTTT. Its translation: CASSFSTEGPNQPQHF. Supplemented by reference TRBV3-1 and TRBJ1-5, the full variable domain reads DTAVSQTPKYLVTQMGNDKSIKCEQNLGHDTMYWYKQDSKKFLKIMFSYNNKELIINETVPNRFSPKSPDKAHLNLHINSLELGDSAVYFCASSFSTEGPNQPQHFGDGTRLSIL.

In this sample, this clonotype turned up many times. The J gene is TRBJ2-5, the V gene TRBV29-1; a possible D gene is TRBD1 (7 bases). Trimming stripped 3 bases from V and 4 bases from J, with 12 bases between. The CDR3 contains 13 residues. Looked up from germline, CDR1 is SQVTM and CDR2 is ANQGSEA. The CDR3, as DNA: TGCAGCGTTGACGAGCAGGGGGGAGAGACCCAGTACTTC. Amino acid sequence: CSVDEQGGETQYF.

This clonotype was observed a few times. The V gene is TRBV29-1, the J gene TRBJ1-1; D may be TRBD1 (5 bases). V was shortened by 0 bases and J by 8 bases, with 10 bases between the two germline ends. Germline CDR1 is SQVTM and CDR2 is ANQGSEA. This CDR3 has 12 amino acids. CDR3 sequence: CSVEEGTVEAFF. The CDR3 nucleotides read TGCAGCGTTGAAGAAGGGACTGTGGAAGCTTTCTTT.